The entry below gives a single T cell receptor (beta chain) sequence along with its context. Its target is not known. At one end the junction does not follow the germline gene, possibly because of a read error. The sample originates from a study of tumor-infiltrating lymphocytes in primary liver carcinoma. Turning to the study itself: Patients were both men and women, whose ages ran from 30 to 69 years.

From around 0.5 ug total RNA, TCR beta cDNA was generated with a primer in the constant region. Libraries covering TCR beta were generated through three nested multiplex PCR rounds (using a slightly modified ARM-PCR). A single record per CDR3 protein comes from TCRdb applying MiXCR to the multiplex PCR reads. The sample has just under 45,000 distinct CDR3 sequences, over 70% seen once. Between roughly 17 and 30 mg of unsorted bulk tissue served as the source from which RNA and DNA were co-extracted. Study-level findings and limits: All five tumor regions shared only about 8-24% of top clones. A significantly higher top-250-clone fraction was found in tumors than in blood (p = 0.039). Lower overlap was observed for tumor-adjacent and tumor-blood pairs relative to tumor region pairs.

The sample taken for sequencing was liver tumor tissue from sampling region 2. Subset denoted: tumor region T2, inferior pole. The clonotype originates from a man aged 35 to 55 with primary liver carcinoma and hepatitis B virus infection.

CDR3 DNA sequence: TGTGCCAGCAGTTACTCAAGGGTCCCCAATCCGCCCCAGCATTTT. This sequence encodes CASSYSRVPNPPQHF. This sequence joins TRBV6-2 or TRBV6-3 and TRBJ1-5; no definite D call. Germline V gene data show CDR1 as MNHEY and CDR2 as SVGEGT. CDR3 length: 15 residues.